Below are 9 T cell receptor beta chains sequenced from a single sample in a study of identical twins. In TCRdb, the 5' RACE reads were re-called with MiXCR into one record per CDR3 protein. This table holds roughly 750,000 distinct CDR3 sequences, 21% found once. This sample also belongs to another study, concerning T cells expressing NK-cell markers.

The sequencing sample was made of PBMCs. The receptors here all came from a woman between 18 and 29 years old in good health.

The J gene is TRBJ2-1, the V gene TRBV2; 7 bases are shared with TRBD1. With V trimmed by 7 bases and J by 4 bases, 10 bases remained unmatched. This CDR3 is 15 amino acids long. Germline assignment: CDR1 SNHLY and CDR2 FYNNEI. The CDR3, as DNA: TGTGCCAGCATCCCGGGACAGCGGCTTTACAATGAGCAGTTCTTC. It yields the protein CASIPGQRLYNEQFF.

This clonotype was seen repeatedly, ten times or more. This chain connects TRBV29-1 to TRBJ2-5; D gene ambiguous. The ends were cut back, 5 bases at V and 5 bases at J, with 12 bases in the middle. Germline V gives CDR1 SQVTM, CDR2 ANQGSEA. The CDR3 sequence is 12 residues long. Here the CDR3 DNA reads TGCAGCGTTCTGCTATCGATGGAGACCCAGTACTTC. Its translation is CSVLLSMETQYF.

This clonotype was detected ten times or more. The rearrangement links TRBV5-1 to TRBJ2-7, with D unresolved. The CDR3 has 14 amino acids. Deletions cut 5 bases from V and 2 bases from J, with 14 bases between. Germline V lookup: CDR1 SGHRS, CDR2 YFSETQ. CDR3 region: CASSRVGPPYEQYF. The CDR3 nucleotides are TGCGCCAGCAGTCGTGTGGGCCCTCCCTACGAGCAGTACTTC.

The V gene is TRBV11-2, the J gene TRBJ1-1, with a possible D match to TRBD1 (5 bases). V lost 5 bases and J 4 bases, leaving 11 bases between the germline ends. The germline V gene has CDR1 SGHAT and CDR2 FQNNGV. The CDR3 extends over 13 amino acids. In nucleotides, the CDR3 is TGTGCCAGCAGCGTAGCCGGGACCACTGAAGCTTTCTTT. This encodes CASSVAGTTEAFF.

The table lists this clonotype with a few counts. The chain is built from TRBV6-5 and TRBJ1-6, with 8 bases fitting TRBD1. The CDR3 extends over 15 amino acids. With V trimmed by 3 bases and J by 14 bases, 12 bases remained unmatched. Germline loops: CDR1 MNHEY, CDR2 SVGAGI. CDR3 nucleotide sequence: TGTGCCAGCAGTTATGACGGGACAGGCAACGGGGCCCTCCACTTT. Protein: CASSYDGTGNGALHF.

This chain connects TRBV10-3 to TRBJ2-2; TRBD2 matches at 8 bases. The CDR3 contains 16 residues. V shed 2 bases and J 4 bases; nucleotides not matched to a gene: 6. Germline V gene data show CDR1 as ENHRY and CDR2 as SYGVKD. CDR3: CAISESSGGPTGELFF. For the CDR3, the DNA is TGTGCCATCAGTGAGAGCAGCGGGGGACCCACCGGGGAGCTGTTTTTT.

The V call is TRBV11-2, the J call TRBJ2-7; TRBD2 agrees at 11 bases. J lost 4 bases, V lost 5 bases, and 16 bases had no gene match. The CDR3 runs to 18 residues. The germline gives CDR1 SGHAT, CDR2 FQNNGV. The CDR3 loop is CASSDPGTSGIEGYEQYF. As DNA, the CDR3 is TGTGCCAGCAGCGACCCCGGGACTAGCGGCATAGAAGGATACGAGCAGTACTTC.

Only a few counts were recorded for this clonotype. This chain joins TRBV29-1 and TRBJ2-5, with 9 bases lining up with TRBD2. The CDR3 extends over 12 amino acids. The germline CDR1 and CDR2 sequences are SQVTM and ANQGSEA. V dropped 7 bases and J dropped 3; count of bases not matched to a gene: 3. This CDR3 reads CSAVAGEETQYF. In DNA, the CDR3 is TGCAGCGCTGTAGCGGGGGAAGAGACCCAGTACTTC.

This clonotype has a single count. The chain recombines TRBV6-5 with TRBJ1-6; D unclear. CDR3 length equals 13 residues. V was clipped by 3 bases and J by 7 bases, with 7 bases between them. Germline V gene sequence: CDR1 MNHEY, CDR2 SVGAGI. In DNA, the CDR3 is TGTGCCAGCAGTTATTCCGGCAATTCACCCCTCCACTTT. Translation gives CASSYSGNSPLHF.